These 18 T cell receptor beta chains were sequenced from one sample in a study of T cell responses to AZD1222 COVID-19 vaccine (dated by TCRdb to about 2021). The intended sense of this specimen's time point label: baseline before first vaccination. Library generation was performed with the immunoSEQ multiplex PCR assay. Here the immuneACCESS table is served through TCRdb, limited to in-frame sequences with V and J called. Missing clones are a known gap in these copies; in checked studies unresolved V genes cover under half, and the rest lacks a known reason. In all, the sample holds 150,000 or so clones, and about 90% of those were seen once. The ten top clones hold roughly 5% of the sample. Sequenced here: peripheral blood, sampled on day 0 of AZD1222 vaccination. The receptors derive from an adult in good health.

The chain is built from TRBV6-5 and TRBJ1-4; TRBD1 might be the D (5 bases). V was trimmed by 2 bases and J by 4 bases, leaving 11 bases between them. The CDR3 runs 15 residues. The germline V gene encodes CDR1 MNHEY and CDR2 SVGAGI. The CDR3 DNA reads TGTGCCAGCAGTTACCGCGGGGACTATAATGAAAAACTGTTTTTT. It yields the protein CASSYRGDYNEKLFF.

The sample holds one count of this clone. The V gene is TRBV5-6, the J gene TRBJ1-6, with TRBD1 as a possible D gene (6 bases). Trimming shortened V by 4 bases and J by 3 bases, and 11 bases separated the two germline ends. The CDR3 covers 15 residues. Germline-derived CDR1 and CDR2 are SGHDT and YYEEEE. The DNA of the CDR3 is TGTGCCAGCAGCCCCGAGGGGGGCTATAATTCACCCCTCCACTTT. This gives the protein CASSPEGGYNSPLHF.

The rearrangement joins TRBV5-6 to TRBJ1-6; TRBD1 agrees at 10 bases. The CDR3 spans 17 residues. V dropped 1 base and J dropped 2; count of bases not matched to a gene: 3. Per the germline V gene, CDR1 is SGHDT and CDR2 is YYEEEE. The CDR3 DNA reads as TGTGCCAGCAGCTTGCGGGACAGGGGAGCCTATAATTCACCCCTCCACTTT. This translates into CASSLRDRGAYNSPLHF.

V and J are TRBV19 and TRBJ1-2; D uncertain. This CDR3 is built from 11 residues. Looked up from germline, CDR1 is LNHDA and CDR2 is SQIVND (reference sequence). The ends were cut back, 7 bases at V and 4 bases at J, with 7 bases in the middle. CDR3 in DNA: TGTGCCAGTACGTGGGGCTATGGCTACACCTTC. Amino acid sequence: CASTWGYGYTF.

The chain is built from TRBV5-7 and TRBJ1-6; 7 bases match TRBD1. TRBV5-7 has ORF status, its function being uncertain. Germline trimming cut 0 bases from V and 7 bases from J; bases unmatched to any gene: 10. The CDR3 sequence is 17 residues long. The CDR3 DNA is TGTGCCAGCAGCTTGGGGCTAGGGGGCGCCGGGAATTCACCCCTCCACTTT. Translated, it gives CASSLGLGGAGNSPLHF.

The rearrangement uses TRBV19 and TRBJ2-1; 9 bases are a match to TRBD1. Germline V gives CDR1 LNHDA, CDR2 SQIVND (reference sequence). The length of the CDR3 is 16 residues. The V segment lost 3 bases and the J segment 2 bases; nucleotides outside the gene matches: 5. CDR3 residues: CASSMGTGGPYNEQFF. DNA for the CDR3: TGTGCCAGTAGTATGGGAACAGGGGGCCCCTACAATGAGCAGTTCTTC.

The chain has TRBV10-3 and TRBJ2-7; either TRBD1 or TRBD2 may fit D (5 bases each). Germline assignment: CDR1 ENHRY and CDR2 SYGVKD. V lost 6 bases, J lost 3 bases, and 24 bases lay in between. The CDR3 is made up of 17 amino acids. The CDR3 loop is CAIRGDDDTPQFYEQYF. The CDR3 DNA sequence: TGTGCCATCAGAGGGGACGACGACACGCCCCAGTTCTACGAGCAGTACTTC.

The chain is built from TRBV4-3 and TRBJ1-6, with 10 bases that match TRBD1. The germline CDR1 and CDR2 sequences are LGHNA and YSLEER. Trimming removed 4 bases from V and 7 bases from J; junction bases left unmatched: 1. The CDR3 loop spans 14 amino acids. The CDR3 DNA follows: TGCGCCAGCAGCCGGACAGGGGGGAATTCACCCCTCCACTTT. Translating it yields CASSRTGGNSPLHF.

For the CDR3, the DNA is TGCGCCAGCAGCCAAGATCCGGGATTGAACACTGAAGCTTTCTTT. It encodes CASSQDPGLNTEAFF. This rearrangement joins TRBV4-3 to TRBJ1-1, with unresolved D. This CDR3 is 15 amino acids long. Germline V lookup: CDR1 LGHNA, CDR2 YSLEER. V lost 0 bases, J lost 0 bases, and 8 bases lay in between.

J is TRBJ2-5 and V is TRBV28; 8 bases are a match to TRBD2. Unmatched junction bases numbered 8, after V lost 5 bases and J lost 0 bases. The CDR3 length is 16 residues. The germline gives CDR1 MDHEN, CDR2 SYDVKM. The CDR3 region is CASSRHGGRYQETQYF. The CDR3 coding sequence is TGTGCCAGCAGTCGCCATGGCGGGAGGTACCAAGAGACCCAGTACTTC.

This chain uses TRBV4-1 with TRBJ2-1; 7 bases fit TRBD2. This CDR3 spans 16 amino acids. Germline V gene data show CDR1 as MGHRA and CDR2 as YSYEKL. V lost 6 bases and J lost 0; bases outside the gene matches: 8. This CDR3 reads CASRKSSGSSYNEQFF. The CDR3 DNA sequence: TGCGCCAGCAGAAAATCTAGCGGCAGCTCCTACAATGAGCAGTTCTTC.

Concerning this clone: One end of the junction is discordant with germline, which a read error may explain. The CDR3: CASSSFSTGLNAEAFF. CDR3 DNA: TGTGCCAGCAGCTCTTTTTCGACAGGGTTGAACGCTGAAGCTTTCTTT. This chain joins TRBV5-5 and TRBJ1-1; 7 bases are shared with TRBD1. The CDR3 covers 16 residues. The germline V gene has CDR1 SGHKS and CDR2 YYEKEE (reference sequence).

V is TRBV27 and J is TRBJ2-2, with TRBD2 identical over 10 bases. Germline values: CDR1 MNHEY, CDR2 SMNVEV (reference sequence). The J segment lost 7 bases and the V segment lost 5 bases, leaving 10 bases of the junction unmatched. The CDR3 loop spans 16 amino acids. The CDR3 loop reads CASSPEREGLGGELFF. In DNA, the CDR3 is TGTGCCAGCAGTCCAGAGCGGGAGGGCCTGGGCGGGGAGCTGTTTTTT.

V is TRBV18 and J is TRBJ1-2; a possible D gene is TRBD1 (6 bases). The germline CDR1 and CDR2 sequences are KGHSH and LQKENI. V was clipped by 3 bases and J by 7 bases, with 18 bases between them. The CDR3 is made up of 15 amino acids. The chain's CDR3 is CASSPLQGDDGGYTF. CDR3 bases: TGTGCCAGCTCACCGTTACAGGGAGACGACGGTGGCTACACCTTC.

The CDR3, as DNA: TGTGCCAGCAGCTCTACCGAGAACACTGAAGCTTTCTTT. This gives the protein CASSSTENTEAFF. The chain combines TRBV13 with TRBJ1-1; no reliable D call. The ends were cut back, 4 bases at V and 1 base at J, with 7 bases in the middle. CDR1 is PRHDT and CDR2 is FYEKMQ in the germline V gene (reference sequence). The length of the CDR3 is 13 residues.

V usage is TRBV19 and J usage is TRBJ1-5; 7 bases agree with TRBD1. This CDR3 spans 16 amino acids. The V and J ends lost 9 bases and 1 base, in that order; junction bases with no gene match: 12. Germline CDR1 and CDR2: LNHDA and SQIVND (reference sequence). CDR3 bases: TGTGCCAGCGGGCCTCCCCGGGACAGCAGCAATCAGCCCCAGCATTTT. Its translation: CASGPPRDSSNQPQHF.

The chain joins TRBV2 to TRBJ2-5; D unresolved. V was clipped by 7 bases and J by 2 bases, with 2 bases between them. The germline V gene has CDR1 SNHLY and CDR2 FYNNEI. The CDR3 covers 10 residues. CDR3 coding DNA: TGTGCCAGCATGCAAGAGACCCAGTACTTC. This translates into CASMQETQYF. Supplemented by reference TRBV2 and TRBJ2-5, the full variable domain reads EPEVTQTPSHQVTQMGQEVILRCVPISNHLYFYWYRQILGQKVEFLVSFYNNEISEKSEIFDDQFSVERPDGSNFTLKIRSTKLEDSAMYFCASMQETQYFGPGTRLLVL.

The rearrangement uses TRBV4-3 and TRBJ1-2; possible D gene TRBD1, 6 bases. The CDR3 length is 15 residues. Germline V gene data show CDR1 as LGHNA and CDR2 as YSLEER. The V and J ends lost 4 bases and 4 bases respectively, with 16 bases between them. CDR3 amino acids: CASSREPGAGYGYTF. CDR3 bases: TGCGCCAGCAGCCGAGAACCGGGGGCAGGCTATGGCTACACCTTC.